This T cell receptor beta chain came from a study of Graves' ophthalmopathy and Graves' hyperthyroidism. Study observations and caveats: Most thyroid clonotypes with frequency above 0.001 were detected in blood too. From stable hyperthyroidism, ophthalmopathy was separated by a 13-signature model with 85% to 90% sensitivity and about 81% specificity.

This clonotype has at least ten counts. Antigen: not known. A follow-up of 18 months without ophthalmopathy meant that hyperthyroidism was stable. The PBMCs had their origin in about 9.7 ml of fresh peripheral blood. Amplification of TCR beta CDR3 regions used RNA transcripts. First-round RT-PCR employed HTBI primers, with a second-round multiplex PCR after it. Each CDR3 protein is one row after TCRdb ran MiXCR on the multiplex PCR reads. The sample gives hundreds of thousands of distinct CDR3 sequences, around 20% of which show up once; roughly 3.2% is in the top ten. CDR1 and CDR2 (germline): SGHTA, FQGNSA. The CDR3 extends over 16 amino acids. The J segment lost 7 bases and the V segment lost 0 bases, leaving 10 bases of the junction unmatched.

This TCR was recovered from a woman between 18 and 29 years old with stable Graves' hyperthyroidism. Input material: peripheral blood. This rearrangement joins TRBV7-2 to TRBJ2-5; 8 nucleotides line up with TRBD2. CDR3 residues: CASSLAPSGLRGTQYF. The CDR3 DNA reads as TGTGCCAGCAGCTTAGCACCTAGCGGGCTTCGGGGGACCCAGTACTTC.